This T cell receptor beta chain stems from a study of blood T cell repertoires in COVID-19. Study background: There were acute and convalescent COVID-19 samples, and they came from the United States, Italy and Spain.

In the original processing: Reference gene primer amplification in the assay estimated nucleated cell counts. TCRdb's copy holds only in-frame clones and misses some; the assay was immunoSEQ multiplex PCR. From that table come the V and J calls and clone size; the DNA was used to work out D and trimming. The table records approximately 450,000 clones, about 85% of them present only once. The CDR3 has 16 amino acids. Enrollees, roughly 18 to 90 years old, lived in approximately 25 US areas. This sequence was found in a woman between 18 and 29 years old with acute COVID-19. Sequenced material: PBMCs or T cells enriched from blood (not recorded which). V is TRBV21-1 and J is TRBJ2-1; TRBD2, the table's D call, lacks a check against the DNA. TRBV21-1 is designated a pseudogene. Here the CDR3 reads CASSKRLAGVLSEQFF. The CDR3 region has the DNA TGTGCCAGCAGCAAGAGACTAGCGGGAGTGCTATCGGAGCAGTTCTTC.